A single sample gave rise to the 32 T cell receptor beta chains below, sequenced in a study of blood T cell repertoires in COVID-19. Libraries were prepared by immunoSEQ multiplex PCR; TCRdb keeps only in-frame clonotypes and omits some of them. The sample yields some 150,000 clones, 65% to 90% seen once. Input material: peripheral blood. Receptors originate from a man in his 70s with acute or convalescent COVID-19.

The chain links TRBV3-1 (or the pseudogene TRBV3-2) to TRBJ2-1, with 7 bases that match TRBD2. Germline values: CDR1 LGHDT, CDR2 YNNKEL (reference sequence). Germline trimming cut 0 bases from V and 2 bases from J; bases unmatched to any gene: 10. The CDR3 is 18 residues long. The CDR3 DNA reads as TGTGCCAGCAGCCAAGATGCCCCTCTGGCGGGGGCCTACAATGAGCAGTTCTTC. Amino acid sequence: CASSQDAPLAGAYNEQFF.

The genes are TRBV24-1 and TRBJ2-2; a possible D gene is TRBD1 (5 bases). This CDR3 contains 16 residues. Trimming removed 1 base from V and 1 base from J, with 9 bases in between. CDR1 and CDR2 (germline): KGHDR, SFDVKD. CDR3 DNA sequence: TGTGCCACCAGTGATTTAGGGGCTGGGAACACCGGGGAGCTGTTTTTT. Protein product: CATSDLGAGNTGELFF.

CDR3 nucleotide sequence: TGTGCCAGGAGTACAGGGGGCCGGGACTACTCCTACGAGCAGTACTTC. It is translated as CARSTGGRDYSYEQYF. The chain joins TRBV6-4 to TRBJ2-7; TRBD1 matches at 9 bases. J was trimmed by 0 bases and V by 9 bases; bases with no gene match: 12. The CDR3 loop spans 16 amino acids. CDR1 is MRHNA, CDR2 SNTAGT, per germline.

The V and J genes are TRBV6-6 and TRBJ2-3; 7 nucleotides agree with TRBD1. Germline V lookup: CDR1 MNHNY, CDR2 SVGAGI (reference sequence). V shed 4 bases, J shed 0 bases, and the junction held 7 bases outside the gene matches. The CDR3 spans 16 residues. DNA for the CDR3: TGTGCCAGCAGTTTCTCCGGGACAGTGAGCACAGATACGCAGTATTTT. Amino acids: CASSFSGTVSTDTQYF.

V is TRBV27 and J is TRBJ1-5; 7 bases agree with TRBD1. The CDR3 covers 12 residues. Germline CDR1 and CDR2: MNHEY and SMNVEV (reference sequence). Trimming cost V 9 bases and J 4 bases; bases outside gene matches: 3. This CDR3 is CASATGNQPQHF. The CDR3 nucleotides are TGTGCCAGTGCGACAGGGAATCAGCCCCAGCATTTT.

This clone came up many times. The rearrangement uses TRBV15 and TRBJ2-7; D is possibly TRBD2 (6 bases). V lost 5 bases and J 7 bases, leaving 21 bases between the germline ends. The germline V gene encodes CDR1 LNHNV and CDR2 YYDKDF (reference sequence). The CDR3 length is 15 residues. For the CDR3, the DNA is TGTGCCACCAGCCCTCATGGGGGGAGTAGTGAGGAGCAGTACTTC. Translating gives CATSPHGGSSEEQYF.

This clone was seen just once. The chain couples TRBV6-6 to TRBJ2-3; D not resolved. The germline CDR1 and CDR2 sequences are MNHNY and SVGAGI (reference sequence). This CDR3 spans 16 amino acids. Trimming removed 6 bases from V and 1 base from J, with 17 bases in between. The CDR3 loop reads CASSRPVAERTDTQYF. CDR3 DNA sequence: TGTGCCAGCAGCCGTCCTGTGGCGGAACGCACAGATACGCAGTATTTT.

The CDR3 is CASSQPGRDTQYF. The DNA for the CDR3 is TGTGCCAGCAGCCAGCCGGGTCGAGATACGCAGTATTTT. The V call is TRBV14, the J call TRBJ2-3; D gene unclear. The V gene's germline CDR1 is SGHDN and CDR2 FVKESK. This CDR3 spans 13 amino acids. The ends were cut back, 3 bases at V and 5 bases at J, with 9 bases in the middle.

The chain employs TRBV11-3 and TRBJ1-1; D gene ambiguous. The CDR3 extends over 13 amino acids. Trimming cost V 4 bases and J 0 bases, with 6 bases left between them. CDR1 is SGHNT, CDR2 YENEEA, per germline. The CDR3, as DNA: TGTGCCAGCAGCTCGCAGGTGAACACTGAAGCTTTCTTT. Residues: CASSSQVNTEAFF.

The V call is TRBV10-3, the J call TRBJ2-1; D call uncertain. The CDR3 totals 12 residues. Trimming took 2 bases from V and 8 from J, leaving 7 bases between them. The germline V gene encodes CDR1 ENHRY and CDR2 SYGVKD. CDR3 residues: CAISEGLDEQFF. CDR3 bases: TGTGCCATCAGTGAGGGCCTTGATGAGCAGTTCTTC.

The rearrangement uses TRBV6-2 or TRBV6-3 and TRBJ2-7; D is undetermined. CDR1 and CDR2 from the germline V gene are MNHEY and SVGEGT. This CDR3 is 12 amino acids long. V dropped 5 bases and J dropped 3 bases, with 8 bases sitting between them. The CDR3 sequence is CASSALNYEQYF. As DNA, the CDR3 is TGTGCCAGCAGTGCCCTAAACTACGAGCAGTACTTC.

This chain uses TRBV18 with TRBJ1-2; D is unclear. Germline V gene lookup returns CDR1 KGHSH and CDR2 LQKENI. The CDR3 is 14 residues long. V was clipped by 0 bases and J by 6 bases, with 11 bases between them. The CDR3 DNA reads as TGTGCCAGCTCACCACCGGTTTCGGAGAATGGCTACACCTTC. This gives the protein CASSPPVSENGYTF.

The rearrangement joins TRBV27 to TRBJ1-4; possibly TRBD1 for D (6 bases). The CDR3 covers 17 residues. In germline, CDR1 is MNHEY, CDR2 SMNVEV (reference sequence). Trimming took 4 bases from V and 1 from J, leaving 16 bases between them. CDR3 coding DNA: TGTGCCAGCAGTTACCGATTAGGGACATTAACTAATGAAAAACTGTTTTTT. It encodes CASSYRLGTLTNEKLFF.

The CDR3 spells CASILGREMAYEQYF. CDR3 DNA sequence: TGTGCCAGCATCCTGGGGAGGGAGATGGCCTACGAGCAGTACTTC. The chain joins TRBV5-6 to TRBJ2-7, with 7 bases fitting TRBD2. J lost 2 bases, V lost 6 bases, and 11 bases had no gene match. From germline, CDR1 is SGHDT and CDR2 YYEEEE. The CDR3 is 15 amino acids.

J is TRBJ2-7 and V is TRBV6-2 or TRBV6-3; 10 nucleotides align to TRBD2. CDR1 and CDR2 (germline): MNHEY, SVGEGT. The ends lost 2 bases at V and 6 bases at J; junction bases unmatched: 7. The CDR3 contains 15 residues. DNA of the CDR3: TGTGCCAGCAGTTACGTAGCGGGAGGTTCAGGCGAGCAGTACTTC. This translates into CASSYVAGGSGEQYF.

This clone was counted once. CDR3 sequence reads: CASSEAAGGSANTGELFF. The CDR3, as DNA: TGTGCCAGCAGTGAAGCCGCGGGGGGCTCCGCGAACACCGGGGAGCTGTTTTTT. The chain carries TRBV6-1 and TRBJ2-2, with 8 bases lining up with TRBD2. This CDR3 region has 18 residues. CDR1 is MNHNS and CDR2 is SASEGT in the germline V gene. J lost 0 bases, V lost 0 bases, and 6 bases had no gene match.

This sequence joins TRBV5-1 and TRBJ2-3; 8 nucleotides agree with TRBD2. V shed 4 bases and J 1 base; nucleotides not matched to a gene: 8. The CDR3 runs to 16 residues. Germline CDR1 reads SGHRS; CDR2 reads YFSETQ. The CDR3 region is CASSPGLAGRTDTQYF. The CDR3 coding sequence is TGCGCCAGCAGCCCGGGGCTAGCGGGCCGCACAGATACGCAGTATTTT.

V and J are TRBV9 and TRBJ2-7; 10 nucleotides match TRBD2. Trimming cost V 4 bases and J 3 bases; bases outside gene matches: 7. CDR1 and CDR2 from the germline V gene are SGDLS and YYNGEE. The CDR3 contains 15 residues. CDR3 nucleotides: TGTGCCAGCAGCAACTTAGCGGGAGGTCACTACGAGCAGTACTTC. This encodes CASSNLAGGHYEQYF.

The genes are TRBV7-3 and TRBJ2-2, with D possibly TRBD1 on 6 matching bases. Germline V gene data show CDR1 as SGHTA and CDR2 as FQGTGA. The V gene lost 2 bases and the J gene lost 6 bases, with 13 bases spanning the gap. CDR3 length: 15 amino acids. The CDR3 loop is CASSLSGAVAGELFF. The DNA of the CDR3 is TGTGCCAGCAGCTTATCAGGGGCGGTGGCCGGGGAGCTGTTTTTT. The complete variable domain, with remaining parts taken from reference TRBV7-3 and TRBJ2-2, reads GAGVSQTPSNKVTEKGKYVELRCDPISGHTALYWYRQSLGQGPEFLIYFQGTGAADDSGLPNDRFFAVRPEGSVSTLKIQRTERGDSAVYLCASSLSGAVAGELFFGEGSRLTVL.

This chain uses TRBV24-1 with TRBJ2-3; TRBD1 aligns across 7 bases. The trim removed 5 bases at V and 2 bases at J, leaving 6 bases unmatched. The CDR3 totals 15 residues. CDR1 is KGHDR, CDR2 SFDVKD, per germline. The CDR3: CATSGRDRDTDTQYF. The CDR3 DNA sequence: TGTGCCACCAGTGGAAGGGACAGAGACACAGATACGCAGTATTTT.

The chain joins TRBV5-6 to TRBJ2-3; a weak D match, TRBD2 (6 bases). Germline-derived CDR1 and CDR2 are SGHDT and YYEEEE. Deletions cut 1 base from V and 2 bases from J, with 14 bases between. The CDR3 has 16 residues. CDR3 sequence: CASSLLAEKATDTQYF. The CDR3 DNA is TGTGCCAGCAGCTTGTTAGCGGAGAAAGCCACAGATACGCAGTATTTT.

The chain links TRBV9 to TRBJ2-2, with TRBD1 identical over 10 bases. The CDR3 contains 17 residues. Germline V gene lookup returns CDR1 SGDLS and CDR2 YYNGEE. V was clipped by 3 bases and J by 4 bases; unmatched bases: 9. This CDR3 is CASSARRQGAGTGELFF. CDR3 coding DNA: TGTGCCAGCAGCGCCCGACGACAGGGGGCGGGCACCGGGGAGCTGTTTTTT.

In regard to this clone: In the same sample, other DNA sequences code for this CDR3. This chain joins TRBV5-1 and TRBJ2-7, with D possibly TRBD1 on 5 matching bases. The CDR3 runs 15 residues. V lost 0 bases and J 2 bases, leaving 12 bases between the germline ends. Germline CDR1 SGHRS, CDR2 YFSETQ. The CDR3 nucleotides read TGCGCCAGCAGCTTGGCGTCAGGGCTAGCCTACGAGCAGTACTTC. As protein: CASSLASGLAYEQYF.

This clone was seen just once. CDR3 nucleotide sequence: TGCGCCAGCAGCCAAGAGTTGATCCAGGGACTAGCGTCGATTTACGAGCAGTACTTC. Protein sequence: CASSQELIQGLASIYEQYF. The rearrangement joins TRBV4-1 to TRBJ2-7; TRBD2 aligns across 10 bases. Germline-derived CDR1 and CDR2 are MGHRA and YSYEKL. This CDR3 spans 19 amino acids. V gave up 0 bases and J gave up 4 bases; unmatched junction bases: 15.

The chain uses TRBV5-4 and TRBJ2-1, with 9 bases aligning to TRBD2. CDR1 and CDR2 from the germline V gene are SGHNT and YYREEE (reference sequence). V lost 0 bases to trimming and J lost 0 bases; unmatched junction nucleotides: 7. This CDR3 has 18 residues. CDR3 DNA: TGTGCCAGCAGCTTGGCGGCTAGCGGGGTAAGCTCCTACAATGAGCAGTTCTTC. It encodes CASSLAASGVSSYNEQFF.

This chain joins TRBV18 and TRBJ2-3, with 7 nucleotides matching TRBD1. Germline V lookup: CDR1 KGHSH, CDR2 LQKENI. The ends lost 3 bases at V and 2 bases at J; junction bases unmatched: 8. There are 16 residues in the CDR3. The CDR3 sequence: CASSPGPGQSTDTQYF. The DNA for the CDR3 is TGTGCCAGCTCACCGGGACCGGGACAGTCCACAGATACGCAGTATTTT. Full variable domain (outside the CDR3, taken from reference TRBV18 and TRBJ2-3): NAGVMQNPRHLVRRRGQEARLRCSPMKGHSHVYWYRQLPEEGLKFMVYLQKENIIDESGMPKERFSAEFPKEGPSILRIQQVVRGDSAAYFCASSPGPGQSTDTQYFGPGTRLTVL.

This clone showed up just once. V and J are TRBV5-8 and TRBJ1-6; 9 bases match TRBD1. J was trimmed by 11 bases and V by 4 bases; bases with no gene match: 7. The germline CDR1 and CDR2 sequences are SGHTS and YDEGEE. The CDR3 loop spans 14 amino acids. The CDR3 spells CASSPGQGLTPLHF. The CDR3 region has the DNA TGTGCCAGCAGCCCGGGACAGGGTTTAACACCCCTCCACTTT.

The chain joins TRBV30 to TRBJ1-1; unclear D gene. V was trimmed by 6 bases and J by 1 base, leaving 6 bases between them. The germline gives CDR1 GTSNPN, CDR2 SVGIG (reference sequence). CDR3 size: 11 residues. CDR3 sequence (DNA): TGTGCCTGTCTCCCGAACACTGAAGCTTTCTTT. Protein: CACLPNTEAFF.

The CDR3 nucleotides are TGTGCCAGCAGCTTGGACAGGGTAGCCTACGAGCAGTACTTC. Its protein is CASSLDRVAYEQYF. The chain joins TRBV7-8 to TRBJ2-7, with TRBD1 matching 8 bases. V shed 3 bases and J 2 bases; nucleotides not matched to a gene: 3. The CDR3 contains 14 residues. Germline CDR1 is SGHVS and CDR2 is FQNEAQ. Combining the CDR3 with reference TRBV7-8 and TRBJ2-7 gives the whole variable domain GAGVSQSPRYKVAKRGQDVALRCDPISGHVSLFWYQQALGQGPEFLTYFQNEAQLDKSGLPSDRFFAERPEGSVSTLKIQRTQQEDSAVYLCASSLDRVAYEQYFGPGTRLTVT.

This sequence joins TRBV3-1 (or the pseudogene TRBV3-2) and TRBJ2-6; a possible D gene is TRBD2 (6 bases). The germline V and J ends were trimmed by 3 bases and 13 bases, with 13 bases remaining between them. The CDR3 runs 13 residues. The V gene's germline CDR1 is LGHDT and CDR2 YNNKEL (reference sequence). The CDR3 DNA follows: TGTGCCAGCAGCCATGTCCAGCGGGCGGTCCTGACTTTC. The encoded protein is CASSHVQRAVLTF.

This chain connects TRBV4-3 to TRBJ2-3, with 12 nucleotides matching TRBD2. V was clipped by 0 bases and J by 0 bases; unmatched bases: 7. This CDR3 is 19 amino acids long. Per the germline V gene, CDR1 is LGHNA and CDR2 is YSLEER. This chain's CDR3 is CASSQDWGLAGASTDTQYF. CDR3 sequence (DNA): TGCGCCAGCAGCCAAGATTGGGGACTAGCGGGCGCTAGCACAGATACGCAGTATTTT.

V usage is TRBV7-9 and J usage is TRBJ1-2; no definite D call. The CDR3 contains 14 residues. Germline values: CDR1 SEHNR, CDR2 FQNEAQ (reference sequence). Trimming cost V 2 bases and J 1 base, with 8 bases left between them. Here the CDR3 DNA reads TGTGCCAGCAGCTTATTGGTCAGTAACTATGGCTACACCTTC. Translated, it gives CASSLLVSNYGYTF. Supplemented by reference TRBV7-9 and TRBJ1-2, the full variable domain reads DTGVSQNPRHKITKRGQNVTFRCDPISEHNRLYWYRQTLGQGPEFLTYFQNEAQLEKSRLLSDRFSAERPKGSFSTLEIQRTEQGDSAMYLCASSLLVSNYGYTFGSGTRLTVV.